These 26 T cell receptor beta chains originate from one sample sequenced in a study of T-cell reconstitution after alpha-beta-depleted transplantation in children. Preparation of the TCRbeta library involved a method that used unique molecular identifiers. TCRdb re-derived calls from the PCR reads in MiXCR, one entry per CDR3 protein. The top ten hold 3.3% of the sample, which has about 540,000 distinct CDR3 sequences, 15% to 20% seen once. The source was PBMCs from the stem cell graft donor, collected from the stem cell graft. Source of these receptors: a human donor who donated a stem cell graft to a child with acute lymphoblastic leukemia.

This clonotype turned up a few times. The chain carries TRBV24-1 and TRBJ1-1; D is undetermined. This CDR3 is built from 14 residues. Trimming took 7 bases from V and 5 from J, leaving 16 bases between them. The germline gives CDR1 KGHDR, CDR2 SFDVKD. CDR3 sequence (DNA): TGTGCCACCAGGGACTCCGTTCCTGGGACTGAAGCTTTCTTT. This gives the protein CATRDSVPGTEAFF.

The CDR3 DNA sequence: TGTGCCACCAGTGATTTTGGGACTAGCGTGAGGGGCTACAATGAGCAGTTCTTC. It codes for CATSDFGTSVRGYNEQFF. V gene TRBV24-1 combines with J gene TRBJ2-1; 10 positions match TRBD2. This CDR3 is built from 18 residues. V gave up 1 base and J gave up 3 bases; unmatched junction bases: 8. CDR1 and CDR2 from the germline V gene are KGHDR and SFDVKD.

This clonotype has a handful of counts. The CDR3 DNA reads as TGCAGTGCTAGAGATCGCCGGGAGGGCCGTTTAAATGAGCAGTTCTTC. Protein: CSARDRREGRLNEQFF. The chain uses TRBV20-1 and TRBJ2-1, with 8 bases fitting TRBD2. The germline V gene encodes CDR1 DFQATT and CDR2 SNEGSKA (reference sequence). V dropped 0 bases and J dropped 7; count of bases not matched to a gene: 11. CDR3 length: 16 residues.

This chain uses TRBV11-2 with TRBJ2-7; no clear D gene. Germline CDR1 and CDR2: SGHAT and FQNNGV. Trimming removed 0 bases from V and 3 bases from J, with 9 bases in between. This CDR3 is built from 14 residues. CDR3 residues: CASSLEPGFYEQYF. CDR3 nucleotide sequence: TGTGCCAGCAGCTTAGAACCAGGCTTCTACGAGCAGTACTTC.

CDR3 bases: TGTGCCAGCAGCTGGGGTGGACTAGCGGCCCATGAGCAGTTCTTC. Its protein product is CASSWGGLAAHEQFF. V usage is TRBV11-3 and J usage is TRBJ2-1, with 10 bases aligning to TRBD2. CDR3 length: 15 residues. The junction had 8 bases not matched to a gene; V was cut back by 4 bases and J by 8 bases. Germline-derived CDR1 and CDR2 are SGHNT and YENEEA.

This rearrangement joins TRBV12-3 or TRBV12-4 to TRBJ2-7; TRBD1 matches at 9 bases. This CDR3 has 14 amino acids. Trimming cost V 5 bases and J 6 bases; bases outside gene matches: 8. The CDR3: CASSLGQGFGEQYF. The CDR3, as DNA: TGTGCCAGCAGTCTGGGACAGGGCTTTGGCGAGCAGTACTTC.

This clonotype has only a few counts. The rearrangement links TRBV27 to TRBJ2-7; 8 positions agree with TRBD1. V lost 2 bases, J lost 2 bases, and 8 bases stayed unmatched. In germline, CDR1 is MNHEY, CDR2 SMNVEV (reference sequence). CDR3 length: 16 amino acids. The CDR3 DNA is TGTGCCAGCAGTTTAGAATCCGGGACAGGAACCTACGAGCAGTACTTC. Translating gives CASSLESGTGTYEQYF.

This clonotype was seen only a few times. The chain combines TRBV11-2 with TRBJ2-7; tentatively, D is TRBD1 or TRBD2 (5 bases each). V was cut by 5 bases and J by 0 bases, with 14 bases left in between. The CDR3 is 15 amino acids. CDR1 is SGHAT, CDR2 FQNNGV, per germline. CDR3 in DNA: TGTGCCAGCAGCCCAAGGGACGGAAACTCCTACGAGCAGTACTTC. Translated: CASSPRDGNSYEQYF.

V usage is TRBV7-9 and J usage is TRBJ2-2, with D possibly being TRBD1 or TRBD2 (5 bases each). Germline V CDR1 and CDR2: SEHNR, FQNEAQ (reference sequence). This CDR3 has 17 amino acids. V lost 1 base to trimming and J lost 1 base, with 13 bases between them. CDR3 DNA sequence: TGTGCCAGCAGCTTAGGAATAAGGGGACGGAACACCGGGGAGCTGTTTTTT. It encodes CASSLGIRGRNTGELFF.

The table lists this clonotype with a few counts. This chain connects TRBV12-3 or TRBV12-4 to TRBJ2-5; D remains ambiguous. The germline V and J ends were trimmed by 1 base and 1 base, with 16 bases remaining between them. This CDR3 spans 17 amino acids. CDR3 sequence: CASSLGRVWSAQETQYF. The CDR3 DNA reads as TGTGCCAGCAGTTTAGGTCGGGTGTGGTCAGCCCAAGAGACCCAGTACTTC.

This clonotype was counted only a few times. V gene TRBV9 combines with J gene TRBJ1-2; D unresolved. Looked up from germline, CDR1 is SGDLS and CDR2 is YYNGEE. CDR3 length: 15 residues. With 5 bases removed from V and 8 bases from J, the gap between germline ends came to 22 bases. CDR3: CASSPTEGLRIGYTF. CDR3 coding DNA: TGTGCCAGCAGTCCTACGGAGGGCTTGAGGATCGGCTACACCTTC.

The chain is built from TRBV7-2 and TRBJ1-1, with unresolved D. The CDR3 has 16 amino acids. Germline V CDR1 and CDR2: SGHTA, FQGNSA. Trimming left V 5 bases short and J 0 bases short, with 16 bases between. The DNA for the CDR3 is TGTGCCAGCAGCCTACTAATGGCCGAGATGAACACTGAAGCTTTCTTT. Translation: CASSLLMAEMNTEAFF. The entire variable domain, with the rest obtained from reference TRBV7-2 and TRBJ1-1, is as follows: GAGVSQSPSNKVTEKGKDVELRCDPISGHTALYWYRQSLGQGLEFLIYFQGNSAPDKSGLPSDRFSAERTGGSVSTLTIQRTQQEDSAVYLCASSLLMAEMNTEAFFGQGTRLTVV.

This clonotype was counted a few times. J is TRBJ2-3 and V is TRBV10-3; 8 nucleotides match TRBD2. Trimming took 10 bases from V and 0 from J; bases not matched to a gene: 6. CDR1 is ENHRY, CDR2 SYGVKD, per germline. This CDR3 is built from 14 residues. The CDR3 nucleotides are TGTGCCACTGAAGCGGGAGCGAGCACAGATACGCAGTATTTT. It codes for CATEAGASTDTQYF.

This clonotype showed up just a few times. This chain connects TRBV27 to TRBJ2-2; 12 nucleotides align to TRBD1. Looked up from germline, CDR1 is MNHEY and CDR2 is SMNVEV (reference sequence). Trimming took 0 bases from V and 5 from J; bases not matched to a gene: 7. This CDR3 region has 18 residues. CDR3 amino acids: CASSLSAGTGGRTGELFF. The CDR3 coding sequence is TGTGCCAGCAGTTTATCCGCCGGGACAGGGGGCAGGACCGGGGAGCTGTTTTTT.

Ten or more counts support this clonotype. The chain couples TRBV29-1 to TRBJ1-1; D not resolved. Trimming took off 4 bases at V and 0 bases at J, with 18 bases between the two ends. Germline values: CDR1 SQVTM, CDR2 ANQGSEA. The CDR3 totals 16 residues. CDR3 DNA sequence: TGCAGCGTTGGTCGAGGGAAACACCTCATGAACACTGAAGCTTTCTTT. The encoded protein is CSVGRGKHLMNTEAFF.

The gene calls are TRBV5-1 and TRBJ2-7; D gene unclear. Per germline, CDR1 SGHRS and CDR2 YFSETQ. The CDR3 has 14 residues. V was pared by 2 bases and J by 1 base, with 10 bases between. The CDR3 here is CASSFETWSYEQYF. CDR3 nucleotide sequence: TGCGCCAGCAGCTTCGAGACTTGGTCCTACGAGCAGTACTTC.

This clonotype was counted between two and nine times. This rearrangement joins TRBV5-6 to TRBJ1-2, with TRBD1 matching over 7 bases. Germline CDR1 SGHDT, CDR2 YYEEEE. The CDR3 is made up of 17 amino acids. V dropped 4 bases and J dropped 2; count of bases not matched to a gene: 14. The CDR3 DNA is TGTGCCAGCAGCCGAGGACAGGTGGCACCATCGAACTATGGCTACACCTTC. The encoded protein is CASSRGQVAPSNYGYTF.

The chain combines TRBV27 with TRBJ2-2; no clear D. CDR1 is MNHEY and CDR2 is SMNVEV in the germline V gene (reference sequence). The CDR3 has 16 residues. Trimming shortened V by 6 bases and J by 4 bases, and 18 bases separated the two germline ends. The CDR3 bases are TGTGCCAGCAGCCGCCTCCCGATAGCCCTCACCGGGGAGCTGTTTTTT. It is translated as CASSRLPIALTGELFF.

DNA for the CDR3: TGTGCCAGCAGCCCTCTCTTCCAAGGACTAGCGGGGCTTTCGGGCGAGCAGTACTTC. Protein sequence: CASSPLFQGLAGLSGEQYF. The chain recombines TRBV14 with TRBJ2-7; the match to TRBD2 covers 12 bases. V dropped 4 bases and J dropped 6; count of bases not matched to a gene: 19. This CDR3 spans 19 amino acids. The germline V gene encodes CDR1 SGHDN and CDR2 FVKESK.

The chain employs TRBV20-1 and TRBJ1-2; D uncertain. The CDR3 has 12 amino acids. Germline assignment: CDR1 DFQATT and CDR2 SNEGSKA (reference sequence). The ends were cut back, 3 bases at V and 0 bases at J, with 5 bases in the middle. CDR3 amino acids: CSASMSNYGYTF. The CDR3 nucleotides read TGCAGTGCTAGTATGTCTAACTATGGCTACACCTTC.

This clonotype was observed a few times. The DNA for the CDR3 is TGCAGTGCTAGATGGGGGGACTACGAGCAGTACTTC. This encodes CSARWGDYEQYF. V and J are TRBV20-1 and TRBJ2-7; the D gene is possibly TRBD2 (6 bases). The CDR3 is 12 residues long. CDR1 is DFQATT, CDR2 SNEGSKA, per germline (reference sequence). V lost 2 bases and J 3 bases, leaving 8 bases between the germline ends.

V is TRBV7-8 and J is TRBJ1-5, with D perhaps matching TRBD1 (5 bases). Germline V gene data show CDR1 as SGHVS and CDR2 as FQNEAQ. Deletions cut 0 bases from V and 5 bases from J, with 11 bases between. This CDR3 is 15 amino acids long. This CDR3 is CASSLAGERDQPQHF. CDR3 DNA sequence: TGTGCCAGCAGCTTAGCGGGGGAACGAGATCAGCCCCAGCATTTT.

V gene TRBV19 combines with J gene TRBJ2-1; 11 bases align to TRBD2. This CDR3 is built from 15 residues. CDR1 is LNHDA, CDR2 SQIVND, per germline (reference sequence). V shed 10 bases and J 7 bases; nucleotides not matched to a gene: 12. The CDR3 coding sequence is TGTGCCACTTCCCAAACTAGCGGGAGCCAAAATGAGCAGTTCTTC. Protein product: CATSQTSGSQNEQFF.

This chain uses TRBV4-1 with TRBJ1-5, with D uncertain. The length of the CDR3 is 15 residues. Looked up from germline, CDR1 is MGHRA and CDR2 is YSYEKL. Trimming took off 0 bases at V and 1 base at J, with 7 bases between the two ends. The CDR3 region is CASSQDLRSNQPQHF. The CDR3 nucleotides read TGCGCCAGCAGCCAAGATCTTAGAAGCAATCAGCCCCAGCATTTT.

The V gene is TRBV27, the J gene TRBJ1-5; TRBD1 might be the D (5 bases). CDR3 length: 14 amino acids. CDR1 MNHEY and CDR2 SMNVEV come from the germline V gene (reference sequence). V was clipped by 6 bases and J by 2 bases, with 11 bases between them. Written as DNA, the CDR3 is TGTGCCAGCAGCGGGGGTTTCGGCAATCAGCCCCAGCATTTT. Translation: CASSGGFGNQPQHF.

This clonotype was detected only a few times. The rearrangement links TRBV11-3 to TRBJ2-1; 7 nucleotides align to TRBD2. This CDR3 is built from 17 residues. V was clipped by 2 bases and J by 0 bases; unmatched bases: 7. Germline V lookup: CDR1 SGHNT, CDR2 YENEEA. For the CDR3, the DNA is TGTGCCAGCAGCTTAAAGCTAGCGGTTTCCTCCTACAATGAGCAGTTCTTC. This codes for CASSLKLAVSSYNEQFF.